This is a list of T cell receptor beta chains from one sample in a study of blood T cells in healthy people across ages. In TCRdb, the 5' RACE reads were re-called with MiXCR into one record per CDR3 protein. In the table there are 650,000 to 800,000 distinct CDR3 sequences, roughly half of which are singletons. The sample taken for sequencing was blood. These receptors all stem from a woman aged 80 or older in good health. CDR3s include the opening cysteine and the closing phenylalanine or tryptophan. Each record gives: J gene, D gene, V gene, clone size, CDR3 protein, CDR3 DNA. A D gene is named only where the DNA matches it firmly. Clone size is stated in some rows and not others, as once, few, many or a class when expanded.

j_call: TRBJ2-7; d_call: .; v_call: TRBV28; clone_size: many; cdr3_aa: CASRGIYEQYF; cdr3_nt: TGTGCCAGCAGGGGGATTTACGAGCAGTACTTC
j_call: TRBJ2-7; d_call: TRBD2; v_call: TRBV20-1; clone_size: many; cdr3_aa: CSARTSGGYEQYF; cdr3_nt: TGCAGTGCCCGGACTAGCGGCGGCTACGAGCAGTACTTC
j_call: TRBJ2-5; d_call: TRBD2; v_call: TRBV11-2; clone_size: once; cdr3_aa: CASSLGPAGTETQYF; cdr3_nt: TGTGCCAGCAGCTTAGGGCCAGCGGGGACGGAGACCCAGTACTTC
j_call: TRBJ2-4; d_call: TRBD1; v_call: TRBV28; clone_size: .; cdr3_aa: CASRAGTGSSKNIQYF; cdr3_nt: TGTGCCAGCAGAGCCGGGACAGGGTCTTCCAAAAACATTCAGTACTTC
j_call: TRBJ2-1; d_call: .; v_call: TRBV20-1; clone_size: .; cdr3_aa: CSAISSESSYNEQFF; cdr3_nt: TGCAGTGCTATCTCTAGCGAGAGCTCCTACAATGAGCAGTTCTTC
j_call: TRBJ1-6; d_call: .; v_call: TRBV12-3/TRBV12-4; clone_size: .; cdr3_aa: CASRQGWNSPLHF; cdr3_nt: TGTGCCAGCAGACAGGGTTGGAATTCACCCCTCCACTTT
j_call: TRBJ1-6; d_call: .; v_call: TRBV20-1; clone_size: .; cdr3_aa: CSAREGRSSYNSPLHF; cdr3_nt: TGCAGTGCTAGAGAGGGCAGAAGCTCCTATAATTCACCCCTCCACTTT
j_call: TRBJ2-7; d_call: .; v_call: TRBV7-2; clone_size: .; cdr3_aa: CASSSGVKYEQYF; cdr3_nt: TGTGCCAGCAGCTCCGGGGTGAAGTACGAGCAGTACTTC
j_call: TRBJ2-1; d_call: TRBD2; v_call: TRBV20-1; clone_size: .; cdr3_aa: CSANPGLAGGRYNEQFF; cdr3_nt: TGCAGTGCTAACCCGGGACTAGCGGGAGGAAGGTACAATGAGCAGTTCTTC
j_call: TRBJ2-7; d_call: TRBD1; v_call: TRBV20-1; clone_size: .; cdr3_aa: CSARQGARDEQYF; cdr3_nt: TGCAGTGCTAGACAGGGGGCGCGCGACGAGCAGTACTTC
j_call: TRBJ2-5; d_call: .; v_call: TRBV5-1; clone_size: .; cdr3_aa: CASSLEEGWLFETQYF; cdr3_nt: TGCGCCAGCAGCTTGGAGGAGGGTTGGCTTTTTGAGACCCAGTACTTC
j_call: TRBJ2-1; d_call: .; v_call: TRBV20-1; clone_size: few; cdr3_aa: CSARDTQGFF; cdr3_nt: TGCAGTGCTAGGGATACCCAGGGGTTCTTC
j_call: TRBJ1-1; d_call: .; v_call: TRBV7-2; clone_size: .; cdr3_aa: CASSPTGLPNTEAFF; cdr3_nt: TGTGCCAGCAGCCCGACCGGTTTGCCGAACACTGAAGCTTTCTTT
j_call: TRBJ2-1; d_call: TRBD2; v_call: TRBV9; clone_size: .; cdr3_aa: CASGLAGGYNEQFF; cdr3_nt: TGTGCCAGCGGCCTAGCGGGAGGCTACAATGAGCAGTTCTTC